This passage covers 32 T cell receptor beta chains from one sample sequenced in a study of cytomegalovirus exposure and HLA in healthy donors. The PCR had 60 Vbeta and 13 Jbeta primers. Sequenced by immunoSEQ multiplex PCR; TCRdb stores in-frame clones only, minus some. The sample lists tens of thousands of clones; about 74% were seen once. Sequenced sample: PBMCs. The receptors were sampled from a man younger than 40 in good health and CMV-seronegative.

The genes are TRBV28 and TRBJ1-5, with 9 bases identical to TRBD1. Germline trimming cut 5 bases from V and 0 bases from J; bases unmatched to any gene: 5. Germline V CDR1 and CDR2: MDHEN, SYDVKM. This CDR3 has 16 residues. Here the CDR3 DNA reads TGTGCCAGCAGTGTTGGACAGGGGTTTAGCAATCAGCCCCAGCATTTT. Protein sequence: CASSVGQGFSNQPQHF.

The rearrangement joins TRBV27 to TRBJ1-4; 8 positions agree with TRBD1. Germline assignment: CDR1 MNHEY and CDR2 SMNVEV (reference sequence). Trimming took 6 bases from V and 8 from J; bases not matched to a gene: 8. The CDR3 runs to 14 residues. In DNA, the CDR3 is TGTGCCAGCAGGAGGACAGGGCGAAGGGAAAAACTGTTTTTT. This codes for CASRRTGRREKLFF.

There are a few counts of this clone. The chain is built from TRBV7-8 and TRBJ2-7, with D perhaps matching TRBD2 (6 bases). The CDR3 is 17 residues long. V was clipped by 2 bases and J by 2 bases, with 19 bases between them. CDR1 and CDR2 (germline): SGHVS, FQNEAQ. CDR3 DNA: TGTGCCAGCAGCTTACAAATGATGCCGGGACTGGCCTACGAGCAGTACTTC. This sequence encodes CASSLQMMPGLAYEQYF.

The CDR3 coding sequence is TGTGCCAGCTCAGGGACAACTGACACTGAAGCTTTCTTT. This encodes CASSGTTDTEAFF. The V call is TRBV18, the J call TRBJ1-1; a weak D match, TRBD1 (6 bases). V was trimmed by 5 bases and J by 3 bases, leaving 10 bases between them. The CDR3 sequence is 13 residues long. Germline V gene sequence: CDR1 KGHSH, CDR2 LQKENI.

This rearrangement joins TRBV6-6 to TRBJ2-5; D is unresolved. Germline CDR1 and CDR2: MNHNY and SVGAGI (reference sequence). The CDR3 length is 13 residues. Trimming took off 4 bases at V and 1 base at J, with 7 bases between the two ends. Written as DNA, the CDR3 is TGTGCCAGCAGTTTGAACAGCCAAGAGACCCAGTACTTC. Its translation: CASSLNSQETQYF.

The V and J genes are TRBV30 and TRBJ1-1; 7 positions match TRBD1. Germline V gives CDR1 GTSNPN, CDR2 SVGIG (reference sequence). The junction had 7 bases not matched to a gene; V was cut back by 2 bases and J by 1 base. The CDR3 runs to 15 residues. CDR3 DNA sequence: TGTGCCTGGAGTCGAGGGACAGACAGGAACACTGAAGCTTTCTTT. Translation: CAWSRGTDRNTEAFF. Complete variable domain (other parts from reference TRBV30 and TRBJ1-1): SQTIHQWPATLVQPVGSPLSLECTVEGTSNPNLYWYRQAAGRGLQLLFYSVGIGQISSEVPQNLSASRPQDRQFILSSKKLLLSDSGFYLCAWSRGTDRNTEAFFGQGTRLTVV.

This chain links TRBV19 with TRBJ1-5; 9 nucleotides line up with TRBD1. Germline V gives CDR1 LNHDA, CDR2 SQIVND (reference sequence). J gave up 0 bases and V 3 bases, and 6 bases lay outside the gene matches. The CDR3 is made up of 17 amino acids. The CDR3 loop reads CASSIWGQGHSNQPQHF. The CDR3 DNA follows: TGTGCCAGTAGTATCTGGGGACAGGGCCATAGCAATCAGCCCCAGCATTTT.

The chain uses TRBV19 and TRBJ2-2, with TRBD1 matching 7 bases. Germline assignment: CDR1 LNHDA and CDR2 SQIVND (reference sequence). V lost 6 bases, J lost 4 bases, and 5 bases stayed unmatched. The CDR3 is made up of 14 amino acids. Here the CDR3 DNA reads TGTGCCAGTAGCGCTGACAGGGCCACCGGGGAGCTGTTTTTT. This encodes CASSADRATGELFF.

This CDR3 reads CAVSVGTGAAEQYF. CDR3 sequence (DNA): TGTGCCGTGTCCGTCGGGACAGGGGCAGCCGAGCAGTACTTC. The chain employs TRBV10-3 and TRBJ2-7; TRBD1 aligns across 10 bases. Looked up from germline, CDR1 is ENHRY and CDR2 is SYGVKD. The CDR3 sequence is 14 residues long. The trim removed 11 bases at V and 6 bases at J, leaving 13 bases unmatched.

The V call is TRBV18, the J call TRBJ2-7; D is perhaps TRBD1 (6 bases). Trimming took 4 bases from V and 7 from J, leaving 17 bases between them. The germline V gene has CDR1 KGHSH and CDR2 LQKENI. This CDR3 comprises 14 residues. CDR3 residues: CASSLGRGSVEQYF. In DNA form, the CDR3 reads TGTGCCAGCTCACTAGGTAGGGGGTCAGTTGAGCAGTACTTC.

The CDR3 here is CASSRGTYEQYF. For the CDR3, the DNA is TGTGCCAGCAGCCGCGGGACCTACGAGCAGTACTTC. J is TRBJ2-7 and V is TRBV5-8; tentative D call: TRBD2 (6 bases). Trimming left V 4 bases short and J 2 bases short, with 7 bases between. Germline V gene lookup returns CDR1 SGHTS and CDR2 YDEGEE. The CDR3 runs to 12 residues.

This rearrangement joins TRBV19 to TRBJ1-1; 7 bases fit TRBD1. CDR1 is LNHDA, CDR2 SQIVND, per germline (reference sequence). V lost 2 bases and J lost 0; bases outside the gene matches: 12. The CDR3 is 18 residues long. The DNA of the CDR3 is TGTGCCAGTAGTATATTGACAGGGAGGAGAGCTATGAACACTGAAGCTTTCTTT. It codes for CASSILTGRRAMNTEAFF.

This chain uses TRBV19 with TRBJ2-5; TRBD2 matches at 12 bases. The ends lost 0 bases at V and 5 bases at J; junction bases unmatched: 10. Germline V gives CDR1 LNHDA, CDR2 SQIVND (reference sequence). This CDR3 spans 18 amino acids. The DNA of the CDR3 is TGTGCCAGTAGTATAGAGGGGACTAGCGGGCACTTGGGGGAGACCCAGTACTTC. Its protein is CASSIEGTSGHLGETQYF.

Here the CDR3 reads CASSLGTTGTNYGYTF. The CDR3, as DNA: TGTGCCAGCAGCTTAGGTACGACGGGGACAAACTATGGCTACACCTTC. This chain uses TRBV7-9 with TRBJ1-2, with D tentatively TRBD1 (6 bases). CDR3 length equals 16 residues. With 1 base removed from V and 2 bases from J, the gap between germline ends came to 14 bases. Germline loops: CDR1 SEHNR, CDR2 FQNEAQ (reference sequence).

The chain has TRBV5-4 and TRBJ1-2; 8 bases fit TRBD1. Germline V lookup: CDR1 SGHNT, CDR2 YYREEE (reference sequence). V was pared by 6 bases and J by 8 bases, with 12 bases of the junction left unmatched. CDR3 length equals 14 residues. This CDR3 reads CASTRTGSGGGYTF. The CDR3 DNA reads TGTGCCAGCACCCGGACAGGGTCCGGGGGAGGCTACACCTTC.

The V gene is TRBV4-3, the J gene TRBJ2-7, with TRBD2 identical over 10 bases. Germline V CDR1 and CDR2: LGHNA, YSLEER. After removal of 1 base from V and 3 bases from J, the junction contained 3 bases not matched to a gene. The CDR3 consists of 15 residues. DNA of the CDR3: TGCGCCAGCAGCCAAGGGACTAGCGGTATCTACGAGCAGTACTTC. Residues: CASSQGTSGIYEQYF.

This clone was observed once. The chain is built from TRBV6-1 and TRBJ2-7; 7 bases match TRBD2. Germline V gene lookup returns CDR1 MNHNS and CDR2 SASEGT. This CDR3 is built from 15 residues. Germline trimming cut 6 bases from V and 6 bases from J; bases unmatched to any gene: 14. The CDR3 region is CASRTSSGGGPEQYF. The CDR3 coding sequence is TGTGCCAGCAGGACCTCTTCGGGGGGTGGCCCCGAGCAGTACTTC.

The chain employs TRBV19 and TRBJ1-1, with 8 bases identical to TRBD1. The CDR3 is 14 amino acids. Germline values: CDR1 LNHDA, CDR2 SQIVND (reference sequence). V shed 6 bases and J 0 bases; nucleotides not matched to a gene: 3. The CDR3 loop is CASRDREMNTEAFF. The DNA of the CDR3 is TGTGCCAGTAGGGACAGGGAGATGAACACTGAAGCTTTCTTT. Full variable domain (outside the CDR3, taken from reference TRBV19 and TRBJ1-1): DGGITQSPKYLFRKEGQNVTLSCEQNLNHDAMYWYRQDPGQGLRLIYYSQIVNDFQKGDIAEGYSVSREKKESFPLTVTSAQKNPTAFYLCASRDREMNTEAFFGQGTRLTVV.

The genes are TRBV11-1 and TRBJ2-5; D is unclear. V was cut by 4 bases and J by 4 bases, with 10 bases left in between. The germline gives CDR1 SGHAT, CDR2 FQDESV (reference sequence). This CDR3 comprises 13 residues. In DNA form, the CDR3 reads TGTGCCAGCAGCTCAGGAACCAGAGAGACCCAGTACTTC. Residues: CASSSGTRETQYF.

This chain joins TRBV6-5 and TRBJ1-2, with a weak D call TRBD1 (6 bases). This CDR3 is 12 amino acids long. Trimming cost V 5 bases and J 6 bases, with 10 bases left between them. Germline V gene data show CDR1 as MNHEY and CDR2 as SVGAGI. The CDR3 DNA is TGTGCCAGCAGTCGCCACAGGGATGGCTACACCTTC. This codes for CASSRHRDGYTF.

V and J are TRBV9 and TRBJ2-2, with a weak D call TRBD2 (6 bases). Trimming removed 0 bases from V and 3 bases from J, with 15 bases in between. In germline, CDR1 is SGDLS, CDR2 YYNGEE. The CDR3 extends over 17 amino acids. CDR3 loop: CASSVGSAGRYTGELFF. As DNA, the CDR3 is TGTGCCAGCAGCGTAGGCTCTGCGGGGCGATACACCGGGGAGCTGTTTTTT.

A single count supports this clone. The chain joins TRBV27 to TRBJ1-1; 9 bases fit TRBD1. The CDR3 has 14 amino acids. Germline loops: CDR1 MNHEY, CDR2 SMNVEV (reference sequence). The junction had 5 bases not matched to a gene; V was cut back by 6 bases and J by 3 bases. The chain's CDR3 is CASSWDREDTEAFF. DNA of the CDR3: TGTGCCAGCAGCTGGGACAGGGAGGACACTGAAGCTTTCTTT.

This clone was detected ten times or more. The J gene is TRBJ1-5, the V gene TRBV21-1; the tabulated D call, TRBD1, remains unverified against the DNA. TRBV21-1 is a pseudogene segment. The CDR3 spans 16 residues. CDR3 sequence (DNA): TGTGCCAGCAGCTATAGGACAGGGGGGTTTAATCAGCCCCAGCATTTT. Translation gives CASSYRTGGFNQPQHF.

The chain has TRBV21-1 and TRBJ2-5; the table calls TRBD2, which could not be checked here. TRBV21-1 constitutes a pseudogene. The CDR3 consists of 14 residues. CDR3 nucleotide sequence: TGTGCCAGCAGCAAAGCTTGGGGGGGGGAGACCCAGTACTTC. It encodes CASSKAWGGETQYF.

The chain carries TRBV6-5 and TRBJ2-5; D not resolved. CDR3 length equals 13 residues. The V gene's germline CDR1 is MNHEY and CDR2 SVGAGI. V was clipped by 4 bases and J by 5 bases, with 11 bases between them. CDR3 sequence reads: CASSWSPRETQYF. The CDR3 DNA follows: TGTGCCAGCAGTTGGAGCCCGCGGGAGACCCAGTACTTC.

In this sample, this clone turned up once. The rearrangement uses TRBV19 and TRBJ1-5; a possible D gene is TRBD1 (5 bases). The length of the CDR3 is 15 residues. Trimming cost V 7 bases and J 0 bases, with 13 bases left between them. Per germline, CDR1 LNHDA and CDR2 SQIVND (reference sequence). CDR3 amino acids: CASIIRVNSNQPQHF. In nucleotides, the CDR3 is TGTGCCAGTATTATCAGGGTTAATAGCAATCAGCCCCAGCATTTT.

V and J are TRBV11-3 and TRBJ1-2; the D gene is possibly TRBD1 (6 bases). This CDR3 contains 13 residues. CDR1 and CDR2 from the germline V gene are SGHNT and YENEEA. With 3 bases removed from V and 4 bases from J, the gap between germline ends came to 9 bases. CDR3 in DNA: TGTGCCAGCAGCTTGAGAGGGGGCTATGGCTACACCTTC. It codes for CASSLRGGYGYTF.

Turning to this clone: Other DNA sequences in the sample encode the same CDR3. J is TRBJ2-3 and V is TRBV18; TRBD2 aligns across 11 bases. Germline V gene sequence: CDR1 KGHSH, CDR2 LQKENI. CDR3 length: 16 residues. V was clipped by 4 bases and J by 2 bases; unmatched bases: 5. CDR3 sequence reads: CASSLATSGNTDTQYF. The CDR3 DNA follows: TGTGCCAGCTCACTAGCGACTAGCGGGAACACAGATACGCAGTATTTT. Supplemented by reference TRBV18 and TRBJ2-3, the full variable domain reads NAGVMQNPRHLVRRRGQEARLRCSPMKGHSHVYWYRQLPEEGLKFMVYLQKENIIDESGMPKERFSAEFPKEGPSILRIQQVVRGDSAAYFCASSLATSGNTDTQYFGPGTRLTVL.

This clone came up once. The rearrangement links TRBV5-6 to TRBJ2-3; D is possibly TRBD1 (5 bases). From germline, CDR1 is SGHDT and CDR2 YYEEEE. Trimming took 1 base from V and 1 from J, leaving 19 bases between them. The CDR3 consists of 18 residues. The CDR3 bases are TGTGCCAGCAGCTTGTTTAATCTGGTCCGACAGCGCACAGATACGCAGTATTTT. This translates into CASSLFNLVRQRTDTQYF.

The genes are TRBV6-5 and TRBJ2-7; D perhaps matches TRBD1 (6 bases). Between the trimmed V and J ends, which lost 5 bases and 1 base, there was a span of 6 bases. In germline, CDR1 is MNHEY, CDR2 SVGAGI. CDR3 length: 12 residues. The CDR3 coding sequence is TGTGCCAGCAGTACAGGGTCCTACGAGCAGTACTTC. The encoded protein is CASSTGSYEQYF.

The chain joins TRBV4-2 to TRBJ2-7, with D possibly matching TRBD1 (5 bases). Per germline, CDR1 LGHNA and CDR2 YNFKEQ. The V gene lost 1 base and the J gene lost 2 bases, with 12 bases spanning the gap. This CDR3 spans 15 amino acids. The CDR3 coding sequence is TGTGCCAGCAGCCAAGGGTCACAGGCTACCTACGAGCAGTACTTC. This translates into CASSQGSQATYEQYF.

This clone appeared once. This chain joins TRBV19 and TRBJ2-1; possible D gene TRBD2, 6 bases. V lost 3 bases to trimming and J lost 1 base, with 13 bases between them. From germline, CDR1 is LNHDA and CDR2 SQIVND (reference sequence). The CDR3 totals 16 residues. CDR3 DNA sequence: TGTGCCAGTAGTATCCCTCTAGCGCTTTCCTACAATGAGCAGTTCTTC. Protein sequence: CASSIPLALSYNEQFF.